These 6 T cell receptor beta chains came from one sample sequenced in a study of CD8 T cells in ankylosing spondylitis. Using its own MiXCR run on the 5' RACE reads, TCRdb lists one record per CDR3 protein. The data hold 200,000 to 300,000 distinct CDR3 sequences, with more than 9% observed a single time. Sequencing was carried out using blood, either unsorted or a sorted T cell fraction (not recorded which). These receptors came from a male donor with ankylosing spondylitis or in good health (not recorded which).

With respect to this clonotype: This may arise from a read error, as a much more abundant clone is one base away. The rearrangement links TRBV6-1 to TRBJ2-1; D gene ambiguous. This CDR3 is built from 12 residues. From germline, CDR1 is MNHNS and CDR2 SASEGT. CDR3: CAVPGLYNAQFF. The CDR3 coding sequence is TGTGCGGTTCCAGGCCTATACAATGCGCAGTTCTTC.

As for this clonotype: This clone may be a read error of a much larger clone one base away. The rearrangement links TRBV21-1 to TRBJ2-7; no DNA check was done on the table's D call, TRBD1. TRBV21-1 is a known pseudogene. This CDR3 comprises 15 residues. CDR3 protein: CASSKLKRGLYEQYF. CDR3 nucleotides: TGTGCCAGCAGCAAATTGAAACGGGGCCTCTACGAGCAGTACTTC.

In this sample, this clonotype turned up a few times. The V gene is TRBV12-3 or TRBV12-4, the J gene TRBJ1-1; 8 nucleotides align to TRBD1. V trimming: 3 bases; J trimming: 2 bases; junction bases outside the gene matches: 5. This CDR3 contains 15 residues. CDR3 nucleotide sequence: TGTGCCAGCAGTTTTAACGGACAGGGAAACACTGAAGCTTTCTTT. Its protein product is CASSFNGQGNTEAFF.

The chain couples TRBV6-1 to TRBJ2-7; 7 nucleotides agree with TRBD1. The length of the CDR3 is 14 residues. CDR1 MNHNS and CDR2 SASEGT come from the germline V gene. V trimming: 6 bases; J trimming: 2 bases; junction bases outside the gene matches: 7. Here the CDR3 DNA reads TGTGCCAGCAGAATGACAGGGACAACCTACGAGCAGTACTTC. Its translation is CASRMTGTTYEQYF.

The table lists this clonotype with many counts. This sequence joins TRBV18 and TRBJ2-7, with D tentatively TRBD1 (6 bases). This CDR3 has 13 residues. Germline CDR1 is KGHSH and CDR2 is LQKENI. V lost 6 bases to trimming and J lost 6 bases, with 15 bases between them. In nucleotides, the CDR3 is TGTGCCAGCTCGCCTATGACAGGTTCCGAGCAGTACTTC. It encodes CASSPMTGSEQYF. The entire variable domain, with the rest obtained from reference TRBV18 and TRBJ2-7, is as follows: NAGVMQNPRHLVRRRGQEARLRCSPMKGHSHVYWYRQLPEEGLKFMVYLQKENIIDESGMPKERFSAEFPKEGPSILRIQQVVRGDSAAYFCASSPMTGSEQYFGPGTRLTVT.

This clonotype was recorded many times. The J gene is TRBJ2-7, the V gene TRBV4-1; 7 bases agree with TRBD1. V dropped 5 bases and J dropped 0; count of bases not matched to a gene: 4. The CDR3 is made up of 14 amino acids. Germline loops: CDR1 MGHRA, CDR2 YSYEKL. The CDR3 DNA reads as TGCGCCAGCAGCGCCGACAGGGCCTCCTACGAGCAGTACTTC. Protein sequence: CASSADRASYEQYF.